This passage covers 17 T cell receptor beta chains from one sample sequenced in a study of chemoradiotherapy in HPV16-positive cancers. The protocol was immunoSEQ multiplex PCR, while the TCRdb copy is restricted to in-frame clones and leaves out a portion. This table holds fewer than 30,000 clones, about 90% found once. The sequencing here drew on blood, taken from a patient who underwent chemoradiotherapy. These receptors all stem from a human donor with HPV-associated anogenital cancer.

CDR3: CSVVGRGTGELFF. The CDR3 DNA reads as TGCAGCGTTGTGGGGCGGGGCACCGGGGAGCTGTTTTTT. The chain recombines TRBV29-1 with TRBJ2-2, with D maybe TRBD2 (6 bases). CDR3 length equals 13 residues. Germline V CDR1 and CDR2: SQVTM, ANQGSEA. Trimming pared 4 bases from V and 4 bases from J, leaving 10 bases between.

The chain links TRBV19 to TRBJ2-7; D possibly corresponds to TRBD1 (5 bases). Trimming removed 3 bases at V and 0 bases at J, with 9 bases between. This CDR3 is built from 14 residues. In germline, CDR1 is LNHDA, CDR2 SQIVND (reference sequence). CDR3 bases: TGTGCCAGTAGTATGATAGACAGCTCCTACGAGCAGTACTTC. Amino acids: CASSMIDSSYEQYF. Drawing the rest from reference TRBV19 and TRBJ2-7, the complete variable domain is DGGITQSPKYLFRKEGQNVTLSCEQNLNHDAMYWYRQDPGQGLRLIYYSQIVNDFQKGDIAEGYSVSREKKESFPLTVTSAQKNPTAFYLCASSMIDSSYEQYFGPGTRLTVT.

This clone appeared a few times. V usage is TRBV7-6 and J usage is TRBJ2-5, with a tentative D call TRBD1 (6 bases). Germline-derived CDR1 and CDR2 are SGHVS and FNYEAQ. Trimming left V 1 base short and J 3 bases short, with 9 bases between. The CDR3 contains 14 residues. The CDR3 reads CASSLGWTEETQYF. Here the CDR3 DNA reads TGTGCCAGCAGCTTAGGGTGGACAGAAGAGACCCAGTACTTC.

The rearrangement joins TRBV6-6 to TRBJ1-1, with D perhaps matching TRBD1 (6 bases). Germline CDR1 is MNHNY and CDR2 is SVGAGI (reference sequence). The CDR3 is 16 amino acids. V lost 2 bases, J lost 4 bases, and 17 bases lay in between. CDR3 in DNA: TGTGCCAGCAGTTACCTACACCCAGGGGAGGGCACTGAAGCTTTCTTT. It encodes CASSYLHPGEGTEAFF.

This clone appeared a few times. The chain carries TRBV28 and TRBJ1-1, with D unclear. The CDR3 loop spans 14 amino acids. The germline V and J ends were trimmed by 3 bases and 6 bases, with 14 bases remaining between them. Germline V gives CDR1 MDHEN, CDR2 SYDVKM. DNA of the CDR3: TGTGCCAGCAGTTTGGGTGGGGTTTTGTCTGAAGCTTTCTTT. Protein sequence: CASSLGGVLSEAFF.

The chain recombines TRBV2 with TRBJ1-5; D uncertain. V was pared by 3 bases and J by 2 bases, with 11 bases between. The CDR3 length is 15 residues. Germline assignment: CDR1 SNHLY and CDR2 FYNNEI. CDR3 sequence (DNA): TGTGCCAGCAGTGATGGTAGGGTCGGCAATCAGCCCCAGCATTTT. Translated, it gives CASSDGRVGNQPQHF.

The genes are TRBV14 and TRBJ1-2; the match to TRBD1 covers 9 bases. Germline V lookup: CDR1 SGHDN, CDR2 FVKESK. The junction had 7 bases not matched to a gene; V was cut back by 1 base and J by 7 bases. This CDR3 comprises 15 residues. For the CDR3, the DNA is TGTGCCAGCAGCCAAGGCTACAGGGGGCAGGGTGGCTACACCTTC. It yields the protein CASSQGYRGQGGYTF.

This clone occurred a few times. The V and J genes are TRBV18 and TRBJ2-7, with D perhaps TRBD2 (5 bases). Germline V gene lookup returns CDR1 KGHSH and CDR2 LQKENI. V dropped 2 bases and J dropped 3 bases, with 11 bases sitting between them. The CDR3 is made up of 14 amino acids. The chain's CDR3 is CASSPGLGGYEQYF. In DNA, the CDR3 is TGTGCCAGCTCACCAGGACTGGGTGGCTACGAGCAGTACTTC. The whole variable domain, remainder taken from reference TRBV18 and TRBJ2-7, is NAGVMQNPRHLVRRRGQEARLRCSPMKGHSHVYWYRQLPEEGLKFMVYLQKENIIDESGMPKERFSAEFPKEGPSILRIQQVVRGDSAAYFCASSPGLGGYEQYFGPGTRLTVT.

The gene calls are TRBV4-3 and TRBJ2-5, with 10 bases that match TRBD1. Germline V gene data show CDR1 as LGHNA and CDR2 as YSLEER. V shed 4 bases, J shed 4 bases, and the junction held 9 bases outside the gene matches. This CDR3 is 16 amino acids long. The CDR3 DNA sequence: TGCGCCAGCAGCCCTGGGGACAGGGGCGAAGGAGAGACCCAGTACTTC. This encodes CASSPGDRGEGETQYF.

This clone occurred a few times. The chain is built from TRBV2 and TRBJ1-2; D is unclear. V was pared by 2 bases and J by 4 bases, with 11 bases between. The length of the CDR3 is 14 residues. Germline V gives CDR1 SNHLY, CDR2 FYNNEI. The CDR3 region has the DNA TGTGCCAGCAGTGAATCGGGGAATGGCTATGGCTACACCTTC. It yields the protein CASSESGNGYGYTF.

The rearrangement uses TRBV5-5 and TRBJ2-7; D remains unclear. The germline V and J ends were trimmed by 0 bases and 3 bases, with 13 bases remaining between them. CDR1 and CDR2 (germline): SGHKS, YYEKEE (reference sequence). The CDR3 spans 15 residues. The CDR3 sequence is CASSLAPRDSYEQYF. The CDR3 DNA follows: TGTGCCAGCAGCTTGGCCCCTAGAGATAGCTACGAGCAGTACTTC.

The genes are TRBV5-1 and TRBJ2-7; D is tentatively TRBD1 or TRBD2 (5 bases each). This CDR3 has 15 amino acids. Germline loops: CDR1 SGHRS, CDR2 YFSETQ. V lost 0 bases to trimming and J lost 4 bases, with 14 bases between them. CDR3 in DNA: TGCGCCAGCAGCTTGGGAGGGCAGGGCGCGTACGAGCAGTACTTC. It is translated as CASSLGGQGAYEQYF.

The chain joins TRBV28 to TRBJ1-2; 10 bases fit TRBD1. The CDR3 loop spans 15 amino acids. CDR1 and CDR2 (germline): MDHEN, SYDVKM. The V segment lost 3 bases and the J segment 8 bases; nucleotides outside the gene matches: 9. CDR3 in DNA: TGTGCCAGCAGTTTCCCGTTGGGACAGGGGACGGGCTACACCTTC. Amino acids: CASSFPLGQGTGYTF.

This clone is termed medium-sized. The chain employs TRBV7-8 and TRBJ2-6, with 12 nucleotides matching TRBD1. This CDR3 comprises 18 residues. The ends lost 3 bases at V and 0 bases at J; junction bases unmatched: 3. Germline lookup yields CDR1 SGHVS and CDR2 FQNEAQ. The CDR3 DNA reads TGTGCCAGCAGCTTCCCGGGACAGGGGGCCTCTGGGGCCAACGTCCTGACTTTC. It encodes CASSFPGQGASGANVLTF.

This clone came up once. This chain connects TRBV27 to TRBJ2-7, with TRBD2 matching 15 bases. Germline CDR1 and CDR2: MNHEY and SMNVEV (reference sequence). V lost 5 bases to trimming and J lost 6 bases; unmatched junction nucleotides: 5. This CDR3 has 15 amino acids. In DNA form, the CDR3 reads TGTGCCAGCAGTCTTGGGACTAGCGGGAGGATCGAGCAGTACTTC. Protein product: CASSLGTSGRIEQYF.

The chain is built from TRBV4-1 and TRBJ2-1, with a possible D match to TRBD1 (5 bases). CDR3 length: 15 residues. Per germline, CDR1 MGHRA and CDR2 YSYEKL. The V and J ends lost 1 base and 2 bases respectively, with 9 bases between them. The CDR3 DNA is TGCGCCAGCAGCCAAGGAGACAGCACCTACAATGAGCAGTTCTTC. Translation: CASSQGDSTYNEQFF.

The chain carries TRBV7-8 and TRBJ2-7; D perhaps matches TRBD1 (5 bases). Trimming shortened V by 5 bases and J by 2 bases, and 19 bases separated the two germline ends. The CDR3 has 16 residues. From germline, CDR1 is SGHVS and CDR2 FQNEAQ. This CDR3 reads CASSMDEGDPTYEQYF. The CDR3 nucleotides read TGTGCCAGCAGCATGGATGAAGGGGATCCGACCTACGAGCAGTACTTC.